The T cell receptor beta chain described here comes from a study of glioma-infiltrating T cells. About this clonotype: The antigen is undetermined. The junction departs from the called germline gene at one end, perhaps through a read error.

Study results and caveats: Above-expected tissue-blood divergence occurred in all gliomas, most in low-grade ones.

Using RNA template, CDR3s of TCR alpha and beta were amplified with iRepertoire arm-PCR. TCRdb reprocessed the multiplex PCR reads with MiXCR, giving one entry per CDR3 protein. This table has 84,000 or so distinct CDR3 sequences, 20% to 25% appearing once. The V gene's germline CDR1 is SGHAT and CDR2 FQNNGV. CDR3 length: 13 residues. This TCR was recovered from a human donor with low-grade glioma or glioblastoma, undergoing nonglioma brain surgery, or in good health (not recorded which). The rearrangement joins TRBV11-2 to TRBJ1-5; D unresolved. The source material was glioma tissue, nonneoplastic brain tissue, or PBMCs (not recorded which). CDR3 amino acids: CANSPDVGQPQHF. The CDR3 bases are TGTGCCAACAGCCCCGACGTGGGCCAGCCCCAGCATTTT. Together with reference TRBV11-2 and TRBJ1-5, the CDR3 gives the full variable domain: EAGVAQSPRYKIIEKRQSVAFWCNPISGHATLYWYQQILGQGPKLLIQFQNNGVVDDSQLPKDRFSAERLKGVDSTLKIQPAKLEDSAVYLCANSPDVGQPQHFGDGTRLSIL.